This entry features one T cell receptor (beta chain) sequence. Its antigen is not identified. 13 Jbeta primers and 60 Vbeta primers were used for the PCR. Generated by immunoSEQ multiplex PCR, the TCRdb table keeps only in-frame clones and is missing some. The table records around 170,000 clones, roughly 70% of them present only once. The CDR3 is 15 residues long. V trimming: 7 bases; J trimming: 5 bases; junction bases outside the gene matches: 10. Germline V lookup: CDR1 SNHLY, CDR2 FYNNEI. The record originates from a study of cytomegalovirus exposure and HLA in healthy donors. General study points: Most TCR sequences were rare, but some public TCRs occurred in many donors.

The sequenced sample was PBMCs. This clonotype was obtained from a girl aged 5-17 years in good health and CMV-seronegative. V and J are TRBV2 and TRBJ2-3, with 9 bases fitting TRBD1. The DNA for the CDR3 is TGTGCCAGCAACCGTCGGGACAGGGTTGTAGATACGCAGTATTTT. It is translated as CASNRRDRVVDTQYF.